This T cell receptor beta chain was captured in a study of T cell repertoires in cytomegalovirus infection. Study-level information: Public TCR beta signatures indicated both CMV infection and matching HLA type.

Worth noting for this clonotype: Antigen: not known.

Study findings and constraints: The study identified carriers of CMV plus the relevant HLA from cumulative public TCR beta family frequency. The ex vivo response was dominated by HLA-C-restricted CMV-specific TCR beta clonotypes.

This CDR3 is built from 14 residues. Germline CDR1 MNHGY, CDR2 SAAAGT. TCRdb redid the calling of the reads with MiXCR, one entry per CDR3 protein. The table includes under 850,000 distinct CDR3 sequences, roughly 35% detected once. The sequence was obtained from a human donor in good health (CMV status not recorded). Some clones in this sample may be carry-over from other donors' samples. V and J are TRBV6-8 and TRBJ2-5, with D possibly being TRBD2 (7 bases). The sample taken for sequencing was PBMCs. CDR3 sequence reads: CVGGGQALGETQYF. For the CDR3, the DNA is TGTGTGGGCGGGGGCCAAGCTCTGGGGGAGACCCAGTACTTC.